Listed below are T cell receptor beta chains from one sample, sequenced in a study of shared clonotypes between healthy human individuals. Data came from immunoSEQ multiplex PCR; TCRdb stores just in-frame clones and leaves some out. The table lists about 2 million clones, about 95% of them singletons. Source material: naive CD8+ T cells sorted from blood. Receptor source: a man between 18 and 29 years old in good health. CDR3s include the opening cysteine and the closing phenylalanine or tryptophan. The D gene is left open where the match is weak. The size field is filled for only some rows; it gives once, few, many or a size class.

TRBJ2-1,-,TRBV28,-,TGTGCCAGCAGTTCACCGGAGGAACATACTACCTACAATGAGCAGTTCTTC,CASSSPEEHTTYNEQFF
TRBJ1-1,-,TRBV11-2,-,TGTGCCAGCAGCCCAGGAGGCGGCATGAACACTGAAGCTTTCTTT,CASSPGGGMNTEAFF
TRBJ2-3,-,TRBV6-1,-,TGTGCCAGCAGTGGCCTAAGCACAGATACGCAGTATTTT,CASSGLSTDTQYF
TRBJ2-7,-,TRBV4-3,TRBD2,TGCGCCAGCAGCCGGGGAGGGGTAAAGGACGAGCAGTACTTC,CASSRGGVKDEQYF
TRBJ2-6,-,TRBV11-2,-,TGTGCCAGCACCCATCAAGCTGGGGCCAACGTCCTGACTTTC,CASTHQAGANVLTF
TRBJ1-6,-,TRBV30,-,TGTGCCTGGAGTGTACAAGCGGTACAGTACTATAATTCACCCCTCCACTTT,CAWSVQAVQYYNSPLHF
TRBJ1-6,-,TRBV9,TRBD1,TGTGCCAGCAGCGTAGGTGAGGGGGCTTCACCCCTCCACTTT,CASSVGEGASPLHF
TRBJ2-4,-,TRBV5-6,-,TGTGCCAGCAGCCTGGGATCCGGAAACATTCAGTACTTC,CASSLGSGNIQYF
TRBJ2-7,-,TRBV6-1,TRBD1,TGTGCCAGCAGTGACTACAGGGGTGCCTACGAGCAGTACTTC,CASSDYRGAYEQYF
TRBJ2-3,once,TRBV6-6,-,TGTGCCAGTCGTCGGGGGGCCAGCACAGATACGCAGTATTTT,CASRRGASTDTQYF
TRBJ2-5,-,TRBV28,-,TGTGCCAGCAGTGGGGTAGATTTTGTGCGACAAGAGACCCAGTACTTC,CASSGVDFVRQETQYF
TRBJ1-1,-,TRBV4-1,-,TGCGCCAGCAGCCCCAGGGGCCGGAACACTGAAGCTTTCTTT,CASSPRGRNTEAFF
TRBJ2-7,-,TRBV5-1,TRBD2,TGCGCCAGCAAATTACTAGCGGGACTATACGAGCAGTACTTC,CASKLLAGLYEQYF
TRBJ1-4,-,TRBV6-5,TRBD1,TGTGCCAGCAGTGAACAGGGGGCCGGTGAAAAACTGTTTTTT,CASSEQGAGEKLFF
TRBJ2-3,-,TRBV10-1,-,TGCGCCAGCAGTGAGTGGGGGGCGAGAGATACGCAGTATTTT,CASSEWGARDTQYF
TRBJ2-7,few,TRBV6-5,TRBD1,TGTGCCAGCAGCCGGACAGGGGGCGAGGAGCAGTACTTC,CASSRTGGEEQYF
TRBJ2-3,-,TRBV7-9,TRBD2,TGTGCCAGCAACCAAAACCGGGAGGTGGTGCCAGATACGCAGTATTTT,CASNQNREVVPDTQYF
TRBJ2-7,-,TRBV5-1,TRBD1,TGCGCCAGCAGGGCTGGTTATCCGGGACAGGGTGGCGAGCAGTACTTC,CASRAGYPGQGGEQYF
TRBJ1-6,-,TRBV5-1,TRBD1,TGCGCCAGCAGAGGCATAGGACAGGGTTATTCACCCCTCCACTTT,CASRGIGQGYSPLHF
TRBJ1-6,-,TRBV7-9,-,TGTGCCAGCAGCCCAGGGGATGGGGGTAATAATTCACCCCTCCACTTT,CASSPGDGGNNSPLHF
TRBJ2-1,-,TRBV28,-,TGTGCCAGCAGTCCAGACAGTTACCTCGGGGATGAGCAGTTCTTC,CASSPDSYLGDEQFF
TRBJ2-1,-,TRBV29-1,-,TGCAGCGTTGGACAGCTCAATGAGCAGTTCTTC,CSVGQLNEQFF
TRBJ2-1,once,TRBV9,TRBD2,TGTGCCAGCAGCTCTCGACTAGCGGGAAGCTCCTACAATGAGCAGTTCTTC,CASSSRLAGSSYNEQFF